The clone carrying this T cell receptor (beta chain) occurred once. The antigen is undetermined. Healthy donors had no documented immune events, such as infections, while sampled. TCRdb's copy holds only in-frame clones and misses some; the assay was immunoSEQ multiplex PCR. The sample carries some 96,000 clones, around 90% recorded once. This entry is derived from a study of identifying expanded T cells in peripheral blood. Study results and caveats: Roughly two-week clone count variance significantly increased as total template count grew. Differentially abundant clones: 1 to 1.5 between replicates, 15 to 17 at about two weeks, less than 20 at four.

This CDR3 has 10 amino acids. V was cut by 7 bases and J by 7 bases, with 8 bases left in between. Germline loops: CDR1 GTSNPN, CDR2 SVGIG (reference sequence). The rearrangement joins TRBV30 to TRBJ2-1; D is perhaps TRBD1 (5 bases). The sequence was obtained from a person aged 18 to 75 in good health. Material for sequencing was blood. The chain's CDR3 is CALGRNEQFF. The CDR3, as DNA: TGTGCCTTGGGGCGGAATGAGCAGTTCTTC.